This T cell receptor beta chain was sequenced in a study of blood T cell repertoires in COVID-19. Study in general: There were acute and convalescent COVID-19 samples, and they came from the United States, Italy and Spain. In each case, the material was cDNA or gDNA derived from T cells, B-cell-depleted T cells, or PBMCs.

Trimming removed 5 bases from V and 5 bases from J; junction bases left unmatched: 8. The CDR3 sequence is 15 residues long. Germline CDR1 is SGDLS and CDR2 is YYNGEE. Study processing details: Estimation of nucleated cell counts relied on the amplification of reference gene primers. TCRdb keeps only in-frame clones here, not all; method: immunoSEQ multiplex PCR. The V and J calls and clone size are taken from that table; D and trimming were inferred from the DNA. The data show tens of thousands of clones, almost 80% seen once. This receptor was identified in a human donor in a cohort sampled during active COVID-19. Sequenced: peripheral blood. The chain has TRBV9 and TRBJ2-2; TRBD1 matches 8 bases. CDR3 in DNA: TGTGCCAGCAGGATTGGGACAGGAGGGACCGGGGAGCTGTTTTTT. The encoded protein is CASRIGTGGTGELFF.